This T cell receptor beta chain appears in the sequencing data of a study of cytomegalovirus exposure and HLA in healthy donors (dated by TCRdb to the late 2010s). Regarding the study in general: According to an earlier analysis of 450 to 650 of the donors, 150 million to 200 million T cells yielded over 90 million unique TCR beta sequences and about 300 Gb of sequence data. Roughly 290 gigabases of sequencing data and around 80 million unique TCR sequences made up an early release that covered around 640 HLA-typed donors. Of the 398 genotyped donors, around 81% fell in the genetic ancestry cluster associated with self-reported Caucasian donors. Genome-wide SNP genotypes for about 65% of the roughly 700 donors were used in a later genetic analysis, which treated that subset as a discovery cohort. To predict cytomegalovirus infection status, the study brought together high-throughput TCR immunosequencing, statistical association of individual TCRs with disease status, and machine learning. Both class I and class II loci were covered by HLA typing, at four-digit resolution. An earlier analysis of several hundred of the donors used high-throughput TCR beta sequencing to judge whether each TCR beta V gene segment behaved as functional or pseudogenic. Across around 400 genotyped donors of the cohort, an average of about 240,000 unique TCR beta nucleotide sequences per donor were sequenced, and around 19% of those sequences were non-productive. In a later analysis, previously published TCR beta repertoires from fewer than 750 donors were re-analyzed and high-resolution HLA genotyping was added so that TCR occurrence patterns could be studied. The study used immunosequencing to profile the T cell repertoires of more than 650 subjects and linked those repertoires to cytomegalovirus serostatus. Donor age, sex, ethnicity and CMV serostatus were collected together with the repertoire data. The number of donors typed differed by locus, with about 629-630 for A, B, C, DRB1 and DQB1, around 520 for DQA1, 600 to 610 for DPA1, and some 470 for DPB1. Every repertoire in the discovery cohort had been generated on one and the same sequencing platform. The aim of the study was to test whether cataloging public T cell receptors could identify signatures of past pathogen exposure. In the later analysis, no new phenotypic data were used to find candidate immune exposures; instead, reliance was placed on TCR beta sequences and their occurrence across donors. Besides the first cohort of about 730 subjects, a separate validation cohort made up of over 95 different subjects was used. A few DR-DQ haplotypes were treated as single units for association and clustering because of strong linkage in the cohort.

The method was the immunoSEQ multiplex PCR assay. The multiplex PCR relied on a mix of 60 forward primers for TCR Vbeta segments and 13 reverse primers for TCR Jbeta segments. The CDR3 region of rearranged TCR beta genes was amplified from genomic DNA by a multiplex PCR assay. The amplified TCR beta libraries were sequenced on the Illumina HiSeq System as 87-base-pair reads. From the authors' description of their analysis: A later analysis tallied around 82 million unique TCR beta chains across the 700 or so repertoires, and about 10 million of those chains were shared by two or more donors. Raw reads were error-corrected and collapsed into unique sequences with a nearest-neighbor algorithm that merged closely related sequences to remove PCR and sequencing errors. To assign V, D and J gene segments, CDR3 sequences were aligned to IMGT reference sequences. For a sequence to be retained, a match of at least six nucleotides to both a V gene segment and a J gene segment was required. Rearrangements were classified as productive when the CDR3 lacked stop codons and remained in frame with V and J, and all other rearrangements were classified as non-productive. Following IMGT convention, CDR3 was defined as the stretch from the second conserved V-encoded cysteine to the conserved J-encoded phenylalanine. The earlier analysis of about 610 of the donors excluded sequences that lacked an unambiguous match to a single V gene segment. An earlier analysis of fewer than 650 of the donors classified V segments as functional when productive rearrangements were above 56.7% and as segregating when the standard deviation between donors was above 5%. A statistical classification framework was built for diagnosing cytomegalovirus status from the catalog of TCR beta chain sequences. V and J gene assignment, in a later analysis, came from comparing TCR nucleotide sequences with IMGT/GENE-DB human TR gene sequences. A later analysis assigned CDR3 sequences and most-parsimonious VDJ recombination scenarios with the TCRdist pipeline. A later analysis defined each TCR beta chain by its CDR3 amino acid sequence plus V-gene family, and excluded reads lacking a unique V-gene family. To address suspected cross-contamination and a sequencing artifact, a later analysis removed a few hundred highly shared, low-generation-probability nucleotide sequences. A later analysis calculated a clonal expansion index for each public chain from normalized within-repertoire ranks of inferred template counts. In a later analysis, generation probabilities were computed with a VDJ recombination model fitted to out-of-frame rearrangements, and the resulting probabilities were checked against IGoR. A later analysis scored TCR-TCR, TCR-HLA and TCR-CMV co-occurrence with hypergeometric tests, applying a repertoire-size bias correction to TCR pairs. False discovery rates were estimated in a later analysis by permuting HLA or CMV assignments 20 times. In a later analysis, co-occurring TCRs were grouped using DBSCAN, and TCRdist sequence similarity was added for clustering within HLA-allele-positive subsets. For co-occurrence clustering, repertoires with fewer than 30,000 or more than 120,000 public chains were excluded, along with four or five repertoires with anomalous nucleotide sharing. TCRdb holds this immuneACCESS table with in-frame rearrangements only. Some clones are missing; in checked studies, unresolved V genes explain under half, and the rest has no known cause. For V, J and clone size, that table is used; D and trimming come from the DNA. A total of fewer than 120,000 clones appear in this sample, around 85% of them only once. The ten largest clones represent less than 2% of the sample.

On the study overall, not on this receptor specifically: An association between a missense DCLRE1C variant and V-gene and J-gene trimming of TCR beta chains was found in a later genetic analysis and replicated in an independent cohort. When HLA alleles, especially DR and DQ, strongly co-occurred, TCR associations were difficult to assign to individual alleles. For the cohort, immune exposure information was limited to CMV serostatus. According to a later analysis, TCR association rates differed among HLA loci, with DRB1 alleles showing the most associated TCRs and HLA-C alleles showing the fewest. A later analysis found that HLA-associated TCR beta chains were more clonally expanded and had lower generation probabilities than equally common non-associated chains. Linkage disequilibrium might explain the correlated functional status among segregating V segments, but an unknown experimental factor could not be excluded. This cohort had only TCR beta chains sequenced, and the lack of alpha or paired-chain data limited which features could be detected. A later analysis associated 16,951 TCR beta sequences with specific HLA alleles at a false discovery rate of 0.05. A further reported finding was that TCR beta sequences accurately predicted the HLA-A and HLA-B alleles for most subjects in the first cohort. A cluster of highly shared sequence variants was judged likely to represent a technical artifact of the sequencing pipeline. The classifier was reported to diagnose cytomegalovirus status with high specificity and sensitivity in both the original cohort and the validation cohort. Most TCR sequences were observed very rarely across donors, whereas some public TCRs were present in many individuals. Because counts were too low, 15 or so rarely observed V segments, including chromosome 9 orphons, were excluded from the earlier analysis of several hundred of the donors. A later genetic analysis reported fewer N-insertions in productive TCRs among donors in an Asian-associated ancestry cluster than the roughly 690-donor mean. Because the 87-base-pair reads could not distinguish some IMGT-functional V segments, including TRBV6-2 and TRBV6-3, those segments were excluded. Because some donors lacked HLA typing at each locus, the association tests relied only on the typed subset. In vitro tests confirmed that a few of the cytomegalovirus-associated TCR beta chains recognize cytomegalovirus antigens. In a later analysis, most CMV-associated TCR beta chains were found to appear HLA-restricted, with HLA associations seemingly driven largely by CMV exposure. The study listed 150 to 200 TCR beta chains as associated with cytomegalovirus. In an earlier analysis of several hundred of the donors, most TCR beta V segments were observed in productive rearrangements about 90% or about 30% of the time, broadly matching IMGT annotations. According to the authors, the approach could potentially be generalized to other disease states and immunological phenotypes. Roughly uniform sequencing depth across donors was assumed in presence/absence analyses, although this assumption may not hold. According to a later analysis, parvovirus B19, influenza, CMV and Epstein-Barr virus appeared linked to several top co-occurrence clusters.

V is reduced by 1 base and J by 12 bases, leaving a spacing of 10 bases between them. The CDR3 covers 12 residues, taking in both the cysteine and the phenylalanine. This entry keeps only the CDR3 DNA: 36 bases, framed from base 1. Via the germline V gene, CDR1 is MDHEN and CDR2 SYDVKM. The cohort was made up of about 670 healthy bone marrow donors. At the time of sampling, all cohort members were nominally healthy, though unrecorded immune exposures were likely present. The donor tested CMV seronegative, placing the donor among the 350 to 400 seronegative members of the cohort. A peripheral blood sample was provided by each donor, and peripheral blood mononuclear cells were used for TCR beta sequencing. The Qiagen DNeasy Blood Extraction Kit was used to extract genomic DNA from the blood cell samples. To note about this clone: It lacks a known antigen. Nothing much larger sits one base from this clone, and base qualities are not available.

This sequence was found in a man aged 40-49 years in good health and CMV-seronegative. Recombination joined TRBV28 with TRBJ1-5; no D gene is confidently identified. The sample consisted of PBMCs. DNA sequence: TGTGCCAGCAGTTTATCATCGACAATCCAGCATTTT. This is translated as CASSLSSTIQHF.